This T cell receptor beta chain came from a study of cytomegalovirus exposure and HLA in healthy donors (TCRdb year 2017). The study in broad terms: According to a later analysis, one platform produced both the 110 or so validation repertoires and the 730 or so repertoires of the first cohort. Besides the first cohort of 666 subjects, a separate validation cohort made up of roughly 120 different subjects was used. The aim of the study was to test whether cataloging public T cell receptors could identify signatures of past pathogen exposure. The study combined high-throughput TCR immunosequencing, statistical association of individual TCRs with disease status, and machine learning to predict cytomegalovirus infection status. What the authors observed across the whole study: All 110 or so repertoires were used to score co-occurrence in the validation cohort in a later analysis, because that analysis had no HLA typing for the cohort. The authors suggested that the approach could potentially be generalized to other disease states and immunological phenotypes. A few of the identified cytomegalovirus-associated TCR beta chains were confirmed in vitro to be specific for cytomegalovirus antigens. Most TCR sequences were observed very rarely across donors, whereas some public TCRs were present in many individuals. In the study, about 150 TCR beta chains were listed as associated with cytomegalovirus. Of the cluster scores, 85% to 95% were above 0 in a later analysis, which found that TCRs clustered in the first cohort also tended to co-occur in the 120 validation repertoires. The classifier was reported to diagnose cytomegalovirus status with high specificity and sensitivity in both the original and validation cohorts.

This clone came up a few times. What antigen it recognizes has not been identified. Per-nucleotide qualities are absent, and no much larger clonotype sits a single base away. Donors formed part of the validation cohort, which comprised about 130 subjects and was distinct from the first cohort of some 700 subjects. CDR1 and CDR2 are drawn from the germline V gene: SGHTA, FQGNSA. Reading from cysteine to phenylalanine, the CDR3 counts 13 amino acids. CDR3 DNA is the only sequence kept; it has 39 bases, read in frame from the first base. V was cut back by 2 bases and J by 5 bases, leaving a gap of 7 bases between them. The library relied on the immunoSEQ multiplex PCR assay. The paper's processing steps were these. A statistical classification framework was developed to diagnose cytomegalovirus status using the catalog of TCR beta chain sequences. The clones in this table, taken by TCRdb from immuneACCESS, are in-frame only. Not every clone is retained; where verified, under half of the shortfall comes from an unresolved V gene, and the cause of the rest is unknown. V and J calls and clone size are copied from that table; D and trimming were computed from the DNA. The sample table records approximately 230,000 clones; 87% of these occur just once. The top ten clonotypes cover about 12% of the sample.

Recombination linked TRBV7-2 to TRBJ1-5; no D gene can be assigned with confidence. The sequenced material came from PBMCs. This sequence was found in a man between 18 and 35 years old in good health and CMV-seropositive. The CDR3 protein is CASSLRGDQPQHF. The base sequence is TGTGCCAGCAGCTTACGGGGTGATCAGCCCCAGCATTTT. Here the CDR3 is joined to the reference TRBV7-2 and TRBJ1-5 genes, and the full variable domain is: GAGVSQSPSNKVTEKGKDVELRCDPISGHTALYWYRQSLGQGLEFLIYFQGNSAPDKSGLPSDRFSAERTGGSVSTLTIQRTQQEDSAVYLCASSLRGDQPQHFGDGTRLSIL.